The 9 T cell receptor beta chains given below trace back to one sample, sequenced in a study of technical replicates of blood from a few donors. Here immunoSEQ multiplex PCR was the method, and the copy in TCRdb shows in-frame clones only, minus some. The profile shows roughly 67,000 clones, roughly 98% of them singletons. Input material: T cells isolated from PBMCs. Receptor source: a human donor in good health.

The CDR3 protein is CASSVRGGTSLSSGRTSTDTQYF. CDR3 nucleotides: TGTGCCAGCAGCGTAAGGGGGGGCACATCCCTTTCTAGCGGGAGGACTAGCACAGATACGCAGTATTTT. The chain carries TRBV9 and TRBJ2-3, with 11 nucleotides matching TRBD2. The trim removed 1 base at V and 0 bases at J, leaving 22 bases unmatched. In germline, CDR1 is SGDLS, CDR2 YYNGEE. The CDR3 covers 23 residues. The whole variable domain, filled in from reference TRBV9 and TRBJ2-3, reads DSGVTQTPKHLITATGQRVTLRCSPRSGDLSVYWYQQSLDQGLQFLIQYYNGEERAKGNILERFSAQQFPDLHSELNLSSLELGDSALYFCASSVRGGTSLSSGRTSTDTQYFGPGTRLTVL.

This chain connects TRBV12-5 to TRBJ1-1; TRBD1 aligns across 11 bases. Trimming cost V 0 bases and J 5 bases; bases outside gene matches: 8. Germline assignment: CDR1 LGHNT and CDR2 FRNRAP. The CDR3 covers 17 residues. CDR3 protein: CASGLVLGDRGRTEAFF. The CDR3 DNA reads as TGTGCTAGTGGTTTGGTACTAGGGGACAGGGGGAGGACTGAAGCTTTCTTT.

This clone appeared once. The CDR3 DNA reads as TGCAGTGCTAGTGCCGGGACTAGACAGTTCTTC. This sequence encodes CSASAGTRQFF. J is TRBJ2-1 and V is TRBV20-1; TRBD2 matches at 8 bases. V lost 3 bases to trimming and J lost 13 bases; unmatched junction nucleotides: 5. Germline CDR1 DFQATT, CDR2 SNEGSKA (reference sequence). The CDR3 totals 11 residues.

The chain links TRBV5-1 to TRBJ2-7, with 10 bases fitting TRBD2. The CDR3 covers 16 residues. Per germline, CDR1 SGHRS and CDR2 YFSETQ. V gave up 0 bases and J gave up 3 bases; unmatched junction bases: 6. CDR3 in DNA: TGCGCCAGCAGCTTGGATGCTAGCGGGAGTCTCTACGAGCAGTACTTC. This sequence encodes CASSLDASGSLYEQYF.

The chain employs TRBV21-1 and TRBJ2-5; the DNA was not used to check the table's D call, TRBD1. TRBV21-1 is listed as a pseudogene. The CDR3 has 19 residues. CDR3 sequence (DNA): TGTGCCAGCAGCAAAGTCAGGAAGAGGGGACAGGGGGTAGGAGAGACCCAGTACTTC. Its protein is CASSKVRKRGQGVGETQYF.

The chain joins TRBV5-1 to TRBJ2-2; weak D call: TRBD2 (7 bases). This CDR3 comprises 15 residues. Germline lookup yields CDR1 SGHRS and CDR2 YFSETQ. The V gene lost 4 bases and the J gene lost 2 bases, with 12 bases spanning the gap. The CDR3 coding sequence is TGCGCCAGCAGCCCCGGCGGGGGCAACACCGGGGAGCTGTTTTTT. This gives the protein CASSPGGGNTGELFF.

The gene calls are TRBV6-6 and TRBJ2-5, with 12 nucleotides matching TRBD2. Germline CDR1 MNHNY, CDR2 SVGAGI (reference sequence). This CDR3 is 15 amino acids long. Trimming cost V 5 bases and J 5 bases; bases outside gene matches: 6. The chain's CDR3 is CASSVLAGGWETQYF. DNA for the CDR3: TGTGCCAGCAGTGTACTAGCGGGGGGCTGGGAGACCCAGTACTTC.

V and J are TRBV29-1 and TRBJ2-3, with TRBD1 as a possible D gene (6 bases). This CDR3 has 16 amino acids. Germline CDR1 is SQVTM and CDR2 is ANQGSEA. With 2 bases removed from V and 0 bases from J, the gap between germline ends came to 15 bases. This CDR3 reads CSVESPQGRSTDTQYF. CDR3 in DNA: TGCAGCGTTGAAAGCCCACAGGGACGGAGCACAGATACGCAGTATTTT.

The gene calls are TRBV5-1 and TRBJ2-7; TRBD2 aligns across 11 bases. The CDR3 covers 18 residues. The trim removed 3 bases at V and 7 bases at J, leaving 18 bases unmatched. The germline V gene has CDR1 SGHRS and CDR2 YFSETQ. The CDR3 DNA reads TGCGCCAGCAGCTACAGCTTGACGGCCGGGACTAGCGGTGCGGAGCAGTACTTC. It translates to CASSYSLTAGTSGAEQYF.